This record looks at one TCR beta chain sequence and its context. Antigen: not known. This CDR3 region has 20 residues. The V gene end was trimmed by 2 bases and the J gene end by 0 bases; junction bases not matched to a gene: 19. Germline V gene data show CDR1 as SGHRS and CDR2 as YFSETQ. This entry comes from a study of T cell repertoires in cytomegalovirus infection. Points from the study as a whole: Pooled public TCR beta family frequency picked out CMV carriers with the relevant HLA.

TCRdb re-called the reads through MiXCR, storing one row per CDR3 protein. The data show roughly 78,000 distinct CDR3 sequences, with roughly 37% seen just once and more than 85% held by the top ten. This chain links TRBV5-1 with TRBJ2-7; the match to TRBD1 covers 8 bases. The sequence was collected from a human donor in good health (CMV status not recorded). Some clones in this sample may be carry-over from other donors' samples. The sequencing here drew on CD8+ T cells from cultured PBMCs, taken from culture after CMV antigen stimulation. The CDR3 loop is CASSFGSSSGTGLFSYEQYF. Written as DNA, the CDR3 is TGCGCCAGCAGCTTCGGATCCTCCTCCGGGACAGGACTATTCTCCTACGAGCAGTACTTC.